One and the same sample provided the 8 T cell receptor beta chains below, sequenced in a study of cytomegalovirus exposure and HLA in healthy donors. Amplification used 60 Vbeta primers and 13 Jbeta primers. Method: immunoSEQ multiplex PCR; TCRdb's copy keeps in-frame clones and lacks some. The data hold 130,000 or so clones, with about 80% observed a single time. Input material: PBMCs. Receptors were obtained from a young man in good health and CMV-seronegative.

Regarding this clone: Other DNA variants within this sample encode the same CDR3. This chain links TRBV4-2 with TRBJ2-3; TRBD2 is a possible D gene (6 bases). Germline loops: CDR1 LGHNA, CDR2 YNFKEQ. This CDR3 contains 16 residues. The germline V and J ends were trimmed by 0 bases and 4 bases, with 14 bases remaining between them. As DNA, the CDR3 is TGTGCCAGCAGCCAAGATGGGGCGGGGTCGGCAGATACGCAGTATTTT. Translating it yields CASSQDGAGSADTQYF.

DNA of the CDR3: TGCGCCAGCAGCCAAGAAGCGTGGCCCCACCCGGGATTCTTC. This translates into CASSQEAWPHPGFF. The chain combines TRBV4-1 with TRBJ2-1, with D perhaps TRBD2 (5 bases). V shed 0 bases and J shed 16 bases, with 19 bases lying between them. The CDR3 is made up of 14 amino acids. From germline, CDR1 is MGHRA and CDR2 YSYEKL.

The count of this clone is one. The chain uses TRBV4-3 and TRBJ2-7, with D perhaps TRBD1 (6 bases). V shed 0 bases and J shed 4 bases, with 13 bases lying between them. Per the germline V gene, CDR1 is LGHNA and CDR2 is YSLEER. The CDR3 has 15 amino acids. The chain's CDR3 is CASSQEPGAGYEQYF. The DNA of the CDR3 is TGCGCCAGCAGCCAAGAACCAGGGGCCGGGTACGAGCAGTACTTC.

The sample holds a few counts of this clone. The chain carries TRBV19 and TRBJ1-5, with TRBD1 matching 7 bases. The CDR3 is 13 residues long. J lost 2 bases, V lost 10 bases, and 5 bases had no gene match. Germline CDR1 and CDR2: LNHDA and SQIVND (reference sequence). CDR3 loop: CATSGQGNQPQHF. DNA of the CDR3: TGTGCCACCTCCGGACAGGGCAATCAGCCCCAGCATTTT.

V is TRBV9 and J is TRBJ2-3, with 8 bases that match TRBD2. V dropped 7 bases and J dropped 4; count of bases not matched to a gene: 5. CDR1 is SGDLS and CDR2 is YYNGEE in the germline V gene. This CDR3 contains 13 residues. The CDR3 protein is CASDGGAADTQYF. CDR3 nucleotide sequence: TGTGCCAGCGACGGGGGGGCGGCAGATACGCAGTATTTT.

This rearrangement joins TRBV2 to TRBJ2-7, with TRBD2 identical over 10 bases. Germline CDR1 and CDR2: SNHLY and FYNNEI. V shed 6 bases, J shed 2 bases, and the junction held 7 bases outside the gene matches. This CDR3 has 15 amino acids. The CDR3 DNA reads as TGTGCCAGCAGCGCTAGCGGGGGATTCCCCTACGAGCAGTACTTC. Protein sequence: CASSASGGFPYEQYF.

The chain recombines TRBV5-6 with TRBJ2-7, with 13 nucleotides matching TRBD2. CDR3 size: 18 residues. With V trimmed by 2 bases and J by 4 bases, 12 bases remained unmatched. CDR1 and CDR2 (germline): SGHDT, YYEEEE. The CDR3: CASSFKLAGGLIAYEQYF. CDR3 sequence (DNA): TGTGCCAGCAGCTTTAAACTAGCGGGGGGGCTCATCGCGTACGAGCAGTACTTC.

The chain has TRBV7-8 and TRBJ2-5, with D possibly matching TRBD1 (6 bases). The CDR3 runs 14 residues. Germline assignment: CDR1 SGHVS and CDR2 FQNEAQ. The ends were cut back, 1 base at V and 4 bases at J, with 10 bases in the middle. The CDR3 region has the DNA TGTGCCAGCAGCTTAGATCCAGGGGTAGAGACCCAGTACTTC. It codes for CASSLDPGVETQYF.